This T cell receptor (beta chain) stems from a study of cytomegalovirus exposure and HLA in healthy donors. Donors were ostensibly healthy at sampling, although undocumented immune exposures were probable. Primers for the PCR totalled 60 Vbeta and 13 Jbeta. Sequencing was performed with immunoSEQ multiplex PCR; in TCRdb, only in-frame clones are kept and a portion is missing. The sample consists of about 160,000 clones, 78% of them appearing once. The CDR3 is made up of 15 amino acids. Trimming shortened V by 5 bases and J by 3 bases, and 14 bases separated the two germline ends. The germline CDR1 and CDR2 sequences are MNHEY and SVGAGI.

This receptor was obtained from a woman between 40 and 55 years old in good health and CMV-seropositive. The chain employs TRBV6-5 and TRBJ2-1; a weak D match, TRBD2 (6 bases). The sample consisted of PBMCs. The CDR3 reads CASSLSGYGYNEQFF. CDR3 DNA: TGTGCCAGCAGTCTGAGCGGGTATGGCTACAATGAGCAGTTCTTC.